A single T cell receptor (beta chain) is shown here with its context. The antigen is unknown. The patients chosen for sequencing had shown expansion of CD8+CD57+ cells (detected by flow cytometry). These data originate in a study of CD8+CD57+ T cells in acquired aplastic anemia. Template material for TCR beta VDJ and CDR3 profiling consisted of genomic DNA. TCRdb itself ran the reads through MiXCR, one entry per CDR3 protein. The sample gives roughly 500,000 distinct CDR3 sequences, more than 25% of which show up once; approximately 0.82% is in the top ten. CDR1 is LGHNA, CDR2 YSLEER, per germline. The CDR3 consists of 17 residues. The V segment lost 0 bases and the J segment 4 bases; nucleotides outside the gene matches: 8. General study results and limits: A set of 25 to 30 CD8+ CDR3 sequences was shared between patients and controls, and these sequences appeared highly expressed in patients.

The chain joins TRBV4-3 to TRBJ1-2, with TRBD1 matching 10 bases. The origin of this receptor is a human donor with aplastic anemia. Sequencing used sorted CD4+, CD8+, or CD8+CD57+ T cells (not recorded which) from PBMCs. The CDR3 reads CASSQDSGTGDFYGYTF. CDR3 in DNA: TGCGCCAGCAGCCAAGATTCCGGGACAGGGGACTTCTATGGCTACACCTTC.